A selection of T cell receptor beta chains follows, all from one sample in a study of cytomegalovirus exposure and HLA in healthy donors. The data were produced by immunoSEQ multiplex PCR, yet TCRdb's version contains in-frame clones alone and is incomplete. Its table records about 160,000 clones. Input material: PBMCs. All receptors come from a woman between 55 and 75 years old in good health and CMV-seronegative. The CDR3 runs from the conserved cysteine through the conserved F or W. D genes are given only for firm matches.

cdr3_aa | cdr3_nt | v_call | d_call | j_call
CASSGQSYGYTF | TGTGCCAGCTCCGGACAGAGTTATGGCTACACCTTC | TRBV6-5 | - | TRBJ1-2
CARSANTDTQYF | TGTGCCAGATCCGCGAACACAGATACGCAGTATTTT | TRBV6-5 | - | TRBJ2-3
CASSLGAGDGYTF | TGCGCCAGCAGCTTGGGGGCGGGAGATGGCTACACCTTC | TRBV5-1 | - | TRBJ1-2
CASSLRGLSTEAFF | TGTGCCAGCAGCTTGAGGGGTCTTAGTACTGAAGCTTTCTTT | TRBV5-6 | - | TRBJ1-1
CASSNGQGYNEQFF | TGTGCCAGCAGCAACGGACAGGGATACAATGAGCAGTTCTTC | TRBV7-6 | TRBD1 | TRBJ2-1
CASSQQEGVITEAFF | TGCGCCAGCAGCCAACAAGAAGGGGTTATCACTGAAGCTTTCTTT | TRBV4-3 | - | TRBJ1-1
CASTGRRYSTDTQYF | TGCGCCAGCACCGGGAGGAGGTATAGCACAGATACGCAGTATTTT | TRBV10-2 | TRBD2 | TRBJ2-3
CASSSPGYQETQYF | TGTGCCAGCAGTTCGCCAGGCTATCAAGAGACCCAGTACTTC | TRBV6-9 | - | TRBJ2-5
CASSRSRTEAFF | TGTGCCAGCAGCCGGAGTAGGACTGAAGCTTTCTTT | TRBV7-8 | - | TRBJ1-1
CASSEIPSGGAYTQYF | TGTGCCAGCAGTGAAATTCCTAGCGGGGGGGCCTACACGCAGTATTTT | TRBV6-1 | TRBD2 | TRBJ2-3
CASSQDIGGYGYTF | TGCGCCAGCAGCCAAGATATTGGAGGGTATGGCTACACCTTC | TRBV4-1 | - | TRBJ1-2
CASSLVGHGANVLTF | TGTGCCAGCAGCTTAGTGGGCCATGGGGCCAACGTCCTGACTTTC | TRBV7-3 | - | TRBJ2-6
CASSEASWGQGFSYEQYF | TGTGCCAGCAGTGAAGCGTCTTGGGGACAGGGTTTCTCCTACGAGCAGTACTTC | TRBV2 | TRBD1 | TRBJ2-7